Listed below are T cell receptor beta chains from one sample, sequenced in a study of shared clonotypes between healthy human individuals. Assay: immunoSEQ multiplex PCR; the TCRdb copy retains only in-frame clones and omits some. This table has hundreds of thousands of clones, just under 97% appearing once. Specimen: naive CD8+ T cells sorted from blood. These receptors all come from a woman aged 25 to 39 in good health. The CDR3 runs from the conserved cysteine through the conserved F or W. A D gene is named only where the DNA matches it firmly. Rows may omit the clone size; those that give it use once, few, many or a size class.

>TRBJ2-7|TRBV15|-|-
CATPLRRSYSSYEQYF
TGTGCCACCCCCTTGCGCCGGTCCTATAGCTCCTACGAGCAGTACTTC
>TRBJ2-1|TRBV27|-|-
CASSTTGVMYEQFF
TGTGCCAGCAGTACTACGGGAGTCATGTATGAGCAGTTCTTC
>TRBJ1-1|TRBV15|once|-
CATSRVIVNTEAFF
TGTGCCACCAGCAGAGTTATAGTGAACACTGAAGCTTTCTTT
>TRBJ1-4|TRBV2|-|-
CASSAPYGESVNEKLFF
TGTGCCAGCAGTGCCCCGTATGGGGAGTCAGTTAATGAAAAACTGTTTTTT
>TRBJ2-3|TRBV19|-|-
CASSIGTTTDTQYF
TGTGCCAGTAGTATAGGGACTACCACAGATACGCAGTATTTT
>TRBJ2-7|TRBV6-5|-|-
CASSYGQGSYEQYF
TGTGCCAGCAGTTACGGCCAGGGATCCTACGAGCAGTACTTC
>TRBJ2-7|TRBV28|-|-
CASSLPPDGSSGGNFPYEQYF
TGTGCCAGCAGTTTACCTCCTGACGGCTCCTCAGGCGGCAACTTCCCCTACGAGCAGTACTTC
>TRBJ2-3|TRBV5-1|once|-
CASSELRTQTDTQYF
TGCGCCAGCAGCGAACTTAGGACTCAAACAGATACGCAGTATTTT
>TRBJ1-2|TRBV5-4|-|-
CASSLWQNSLFGYTF
TGTGCCAGCAGCTTGTGGCAGAATTCCCTATTCGGCTACACCTTC
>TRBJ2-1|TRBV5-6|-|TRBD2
CASSPGLAGGNEQFF
TGTGCCAGCAGCCCCGGTCTAGCGGGAGGTAATGAGCAGTTCTTC
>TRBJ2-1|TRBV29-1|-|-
CSVVGQLNTYNEQFF
TGCAGCGTTGTAGGCCAGCTCAACACCTACAATGAGCAGTTCTTC
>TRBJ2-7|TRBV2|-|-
CASRSIGVTYEQYF
TGTGCCAGCAGGTCAATAGGGGTAACCTACGAGCAGTACTTC
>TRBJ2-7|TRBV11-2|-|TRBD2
CASSLSLSEAGEQYF
TGTGCCAGCAGCTTAAGTCTTTCAGAAGCGGGGGAGCAGTACTTC
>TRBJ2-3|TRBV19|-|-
CASSIGPQSTDTQYF
TGTGCCAGTAGTATAGGGCCGCAAAGCACAGATACGCAGTATTTT
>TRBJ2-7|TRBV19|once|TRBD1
CASNKRQGREQYF
TGTGCCAGTAACAAGAGACAGGGTCGAGAGCAGTACTTC
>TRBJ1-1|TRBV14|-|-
CASSQGTEAFF
TGTGCCAGCAGCCAAGGCACTGAAGCTTTCTTT
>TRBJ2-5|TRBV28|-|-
CASSLQGWETQYF
TGTGCCAGCAGTTTACAGGGGTGGGAGACCCAGTACTTC
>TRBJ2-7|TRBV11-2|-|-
CASSDSYEQYF
TGTGCCAGCAGCGACTCCTACGAGCAGTACTTC
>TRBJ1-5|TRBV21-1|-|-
CASSPGVGARSNQPQHF
TGTGCCAGCAGCCCCGGGGTGGGGGCGAGGAGCAATCAGCCCCAGCATTTT
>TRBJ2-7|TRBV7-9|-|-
CASSLLGREQYF
TGTGCCAGCAGCTTACTTGGACGCGAGCAGTACTTC
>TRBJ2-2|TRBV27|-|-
CASSLEGHLNTGELFF
TGTGCCAGCAGTTTGGAAGGACACTTAAACACCGGGGAGCTGTTTTTT
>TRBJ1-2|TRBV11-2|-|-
CASSLGDGYGYTF
TGTGCCAGCAGCTTAGGTGATGGCTATGGCTACACCTTC
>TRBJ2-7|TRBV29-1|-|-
CSVEAGTDYEQYF
TGCAGCGTTGAGGCAGGGACTGACTACGAGCAGTACTTC
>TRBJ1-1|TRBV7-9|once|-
CASSFVRVMNTEAFF
TGTGCCAGCAGCTTCGTCAGGGTCATGAACACTGAAGCTTTCTTT
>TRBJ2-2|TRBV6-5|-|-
CASSYSERPGELFF
TGTGCCAGCAGTTACTCTGAGCGTCCCGGGGAGCTGTTTTTT
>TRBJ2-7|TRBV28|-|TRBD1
CASREPGQAYEQYF
TGTGCCAGCAGAGAACCCGGACAGGCCTACGAGCAGTACTTC
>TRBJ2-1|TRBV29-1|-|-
CSVGGPQFF
TGCAGCGTTGGGGGCCCCCAGTTCTTC
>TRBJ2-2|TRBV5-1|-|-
CASSLERVNTGELFF
TGCGCCAGCAGCTTGGAGCGGGTCAACACCGGGGAGCTGTTTTTT
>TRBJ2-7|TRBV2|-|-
CASSVGDRAIYEQYF
TGTGCCAGCAGTGTCGGGGATCGGGCGATCTACGAGCAGTACTTC
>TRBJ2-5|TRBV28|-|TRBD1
CASSFKRDSWWETQYF
TGTGCCAGCAGTTTCAAGAGGGACAGTTGGTGGGAGACCCAGTACTTC
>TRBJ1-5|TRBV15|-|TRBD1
CATSRDRVGQPSNQPQHF
TGTGCCACCAGCAGAGATAGGGTGGGACAGCCTAGCAATCAGCCCCAGCATTTT
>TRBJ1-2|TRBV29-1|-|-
CSVESHYSLYYGYTF
TGCAGCGTTGAGTCCCATTATAGCCTTTACTATGGCTACACCTTC
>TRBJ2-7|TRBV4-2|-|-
CASSQEGGTAYYEQYF
TGTGCCAGCAGCCAAGAAGGGGGGACAGCCTACTACGAGCAGTACTTC
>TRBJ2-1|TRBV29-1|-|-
CSVAGVVNEQFF
TGCAGCGTTGCAGGGGTTGTCAATGAGCAGTTCTTC
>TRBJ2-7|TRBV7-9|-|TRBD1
CASSLAEGQDYEQYF
TGTGCCAGCAGCTTAGCGGAGGGACAGGACTACGAGCAGTACTTC
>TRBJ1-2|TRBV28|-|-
CASSFRGSDYGYTF
TGTGCCAGCAGTTTCCGAGGGTCTGACTATGGCTACACCTTC
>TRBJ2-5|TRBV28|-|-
CASSLASEQETQYF
TGTGCCAGCAGTTTAGCTTCGGAGCAAGAGACCCAGTACTTC
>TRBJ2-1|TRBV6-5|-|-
CASRHRDLYNEQFF
TGTGCCAGCAGGCACAGGGATCTCTACAATGAGCAGTTCTTC
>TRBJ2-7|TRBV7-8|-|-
CASSLYYEQYF
TGTGCCAGCAGCCTCTACTACGAGCAGTACTTC
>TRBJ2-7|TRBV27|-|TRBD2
CASRGTSIEQYF
TGTGCCAGCAGAGGGACTAGCATCGAGCAGTACTTC
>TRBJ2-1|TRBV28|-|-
CASRLATSYNEQFF
TGTGCCAGCAGGCTAGCGACCTCCTACAATGAGCAGTTCTTC
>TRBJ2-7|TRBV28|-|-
CASSYDRSGTKYEQYF
TGTGCCAGCAGTTACGATCGGAGCGGGACAAAGTACGAGCAGTACTTC
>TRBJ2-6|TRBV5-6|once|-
CASSLEPHSGANVLTF
TGTGCCAGCAGCTTGGAACCGCACTCTGGGGCCAACGTCCTGACTTTC
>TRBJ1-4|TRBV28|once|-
CASSSRQPTNEKLFF
TGTGCCAGCAGTTCCAGACAGCCAACTAATGAAAAACTGTTTTTT
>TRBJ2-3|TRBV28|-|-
CASSFSKAITDTQYF
TGTGCCAGCAGTTTTTCGAAGGCGATCACAGATACGCAGTATTTT